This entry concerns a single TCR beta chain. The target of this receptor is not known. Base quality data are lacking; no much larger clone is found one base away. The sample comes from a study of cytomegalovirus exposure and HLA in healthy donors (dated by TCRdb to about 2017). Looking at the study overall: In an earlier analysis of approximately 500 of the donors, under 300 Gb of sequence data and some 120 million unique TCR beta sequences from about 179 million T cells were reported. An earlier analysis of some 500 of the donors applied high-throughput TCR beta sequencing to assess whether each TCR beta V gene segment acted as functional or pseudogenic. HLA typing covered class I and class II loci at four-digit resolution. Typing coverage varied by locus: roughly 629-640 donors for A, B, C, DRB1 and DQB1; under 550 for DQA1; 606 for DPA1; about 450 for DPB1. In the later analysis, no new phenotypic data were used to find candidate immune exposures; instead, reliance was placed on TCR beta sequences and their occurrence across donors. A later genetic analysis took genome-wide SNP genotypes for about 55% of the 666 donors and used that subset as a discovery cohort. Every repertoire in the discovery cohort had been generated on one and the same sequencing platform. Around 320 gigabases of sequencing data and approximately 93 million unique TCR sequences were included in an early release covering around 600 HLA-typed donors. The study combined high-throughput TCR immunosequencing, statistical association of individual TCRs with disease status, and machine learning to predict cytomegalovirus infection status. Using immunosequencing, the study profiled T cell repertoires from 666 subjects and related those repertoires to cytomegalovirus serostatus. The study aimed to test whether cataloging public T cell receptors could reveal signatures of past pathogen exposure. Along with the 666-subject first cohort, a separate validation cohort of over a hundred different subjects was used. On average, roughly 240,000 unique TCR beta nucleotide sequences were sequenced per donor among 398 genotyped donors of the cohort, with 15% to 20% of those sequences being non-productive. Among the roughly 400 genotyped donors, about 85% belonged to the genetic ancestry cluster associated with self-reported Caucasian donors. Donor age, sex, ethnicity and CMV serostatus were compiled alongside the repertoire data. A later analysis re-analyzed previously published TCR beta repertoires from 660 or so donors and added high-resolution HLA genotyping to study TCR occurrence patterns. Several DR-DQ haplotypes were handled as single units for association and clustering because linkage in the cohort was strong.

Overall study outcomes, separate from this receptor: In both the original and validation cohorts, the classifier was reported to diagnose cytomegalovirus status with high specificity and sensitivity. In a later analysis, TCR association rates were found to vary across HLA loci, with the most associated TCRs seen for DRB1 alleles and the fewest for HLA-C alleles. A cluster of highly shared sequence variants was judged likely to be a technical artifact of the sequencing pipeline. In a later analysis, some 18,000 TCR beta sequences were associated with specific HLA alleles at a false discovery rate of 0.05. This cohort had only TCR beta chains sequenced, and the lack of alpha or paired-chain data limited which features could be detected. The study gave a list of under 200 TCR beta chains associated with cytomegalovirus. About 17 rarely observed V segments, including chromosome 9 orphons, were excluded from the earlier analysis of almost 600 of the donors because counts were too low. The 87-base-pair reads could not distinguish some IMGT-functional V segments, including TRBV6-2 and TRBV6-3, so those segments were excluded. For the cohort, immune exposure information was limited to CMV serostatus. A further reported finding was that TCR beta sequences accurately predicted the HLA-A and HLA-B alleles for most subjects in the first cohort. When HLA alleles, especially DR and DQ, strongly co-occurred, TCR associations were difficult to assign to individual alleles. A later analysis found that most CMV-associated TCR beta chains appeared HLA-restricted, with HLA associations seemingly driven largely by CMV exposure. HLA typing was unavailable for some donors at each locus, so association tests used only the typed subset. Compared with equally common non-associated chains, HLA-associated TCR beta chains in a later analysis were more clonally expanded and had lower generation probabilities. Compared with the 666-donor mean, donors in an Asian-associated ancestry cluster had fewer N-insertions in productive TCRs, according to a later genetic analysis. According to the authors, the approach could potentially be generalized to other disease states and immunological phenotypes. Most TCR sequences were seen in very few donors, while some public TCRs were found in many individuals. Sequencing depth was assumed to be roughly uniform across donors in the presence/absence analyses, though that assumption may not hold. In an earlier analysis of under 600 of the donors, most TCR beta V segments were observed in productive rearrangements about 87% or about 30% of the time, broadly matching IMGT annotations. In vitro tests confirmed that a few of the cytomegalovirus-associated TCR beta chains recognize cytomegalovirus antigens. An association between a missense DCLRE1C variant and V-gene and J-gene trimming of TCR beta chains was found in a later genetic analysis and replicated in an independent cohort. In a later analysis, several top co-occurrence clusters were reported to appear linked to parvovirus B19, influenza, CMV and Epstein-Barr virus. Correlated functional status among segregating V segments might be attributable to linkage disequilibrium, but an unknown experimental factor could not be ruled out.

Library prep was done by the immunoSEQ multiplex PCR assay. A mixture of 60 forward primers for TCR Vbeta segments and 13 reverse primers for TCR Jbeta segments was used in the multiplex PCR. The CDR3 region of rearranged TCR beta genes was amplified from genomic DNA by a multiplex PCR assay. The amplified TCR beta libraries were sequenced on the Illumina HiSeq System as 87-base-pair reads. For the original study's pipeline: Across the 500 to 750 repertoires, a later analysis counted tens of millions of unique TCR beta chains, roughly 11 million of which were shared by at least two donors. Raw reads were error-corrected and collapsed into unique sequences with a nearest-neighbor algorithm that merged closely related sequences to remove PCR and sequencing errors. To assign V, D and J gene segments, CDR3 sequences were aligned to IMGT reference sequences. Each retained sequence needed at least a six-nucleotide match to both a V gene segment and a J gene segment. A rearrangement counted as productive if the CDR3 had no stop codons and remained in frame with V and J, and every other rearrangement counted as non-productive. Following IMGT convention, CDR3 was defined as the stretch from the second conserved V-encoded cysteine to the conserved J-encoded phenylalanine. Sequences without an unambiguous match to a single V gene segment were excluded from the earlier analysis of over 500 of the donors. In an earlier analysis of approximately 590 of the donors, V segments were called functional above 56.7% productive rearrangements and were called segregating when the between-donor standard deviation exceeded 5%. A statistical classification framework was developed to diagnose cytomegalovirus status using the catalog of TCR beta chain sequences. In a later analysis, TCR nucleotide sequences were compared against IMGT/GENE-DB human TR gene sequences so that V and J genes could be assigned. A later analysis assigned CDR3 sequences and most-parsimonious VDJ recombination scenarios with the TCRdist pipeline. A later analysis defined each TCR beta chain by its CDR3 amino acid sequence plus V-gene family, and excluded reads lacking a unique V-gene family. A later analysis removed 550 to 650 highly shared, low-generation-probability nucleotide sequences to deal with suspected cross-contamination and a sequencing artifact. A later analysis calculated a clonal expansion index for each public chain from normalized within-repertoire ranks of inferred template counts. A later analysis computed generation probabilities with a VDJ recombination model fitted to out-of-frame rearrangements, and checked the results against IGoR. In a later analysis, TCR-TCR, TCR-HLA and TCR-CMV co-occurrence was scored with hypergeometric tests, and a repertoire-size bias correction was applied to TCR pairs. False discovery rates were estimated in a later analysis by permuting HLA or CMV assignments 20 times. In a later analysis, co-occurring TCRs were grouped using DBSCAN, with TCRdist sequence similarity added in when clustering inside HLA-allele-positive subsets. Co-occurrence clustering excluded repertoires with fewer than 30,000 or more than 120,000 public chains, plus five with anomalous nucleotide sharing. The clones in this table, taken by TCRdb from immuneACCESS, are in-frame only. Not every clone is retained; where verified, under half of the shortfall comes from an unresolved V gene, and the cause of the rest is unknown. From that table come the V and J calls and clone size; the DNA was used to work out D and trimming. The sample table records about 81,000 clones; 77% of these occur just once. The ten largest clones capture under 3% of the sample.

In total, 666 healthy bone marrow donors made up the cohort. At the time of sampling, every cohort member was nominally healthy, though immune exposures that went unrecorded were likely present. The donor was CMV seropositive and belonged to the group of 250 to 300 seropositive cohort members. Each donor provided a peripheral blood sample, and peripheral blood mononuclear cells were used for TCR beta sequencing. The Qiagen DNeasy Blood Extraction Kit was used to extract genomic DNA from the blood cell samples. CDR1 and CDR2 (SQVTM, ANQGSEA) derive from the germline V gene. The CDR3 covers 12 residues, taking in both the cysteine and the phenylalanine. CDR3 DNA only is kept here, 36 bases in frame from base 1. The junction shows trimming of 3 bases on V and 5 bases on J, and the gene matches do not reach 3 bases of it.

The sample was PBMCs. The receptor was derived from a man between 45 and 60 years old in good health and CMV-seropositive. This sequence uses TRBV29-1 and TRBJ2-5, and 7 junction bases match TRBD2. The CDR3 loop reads CSVEGGSETQYF. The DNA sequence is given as TGCAGCGTTGAGGGGGGGTCGGAGACCCAGTACTTC. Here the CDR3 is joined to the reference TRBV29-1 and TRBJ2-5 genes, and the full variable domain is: SAVISQKPSRDICQRGTSLTIQCQVDSQVTMMFWYRQQPGQSLTLIATANQGSEATYESGFVIDKFPISRPNLTFSTLTVSNMSPEDSSIYLCSVEGGSETQYFGPGTRLLVL.